Sequencing of this TCR beta chain was carried out in a study of a mutant IDH1 vaccine in newly diagnosed glioma. Background on the study: Patients began vaccination 4-6 weeks after radiotherapy alone, or with temozolomide cycles. Patients under treatment included about 62% males and about 40% females and had a mean age of around 43 years.

Trimming removed 4 bases from V and 2 bases from J, with 16 bases in between. Germline CDR1 is SGHNT and CDR2 is YYREEE (reference sequence). The CDR3 sequence is 16 residues long. The protocol was immunoSEQ multiplex PCR, while the TCRdb copy is restricted to in-frame clones and leaves out a portion. The profile shows some 57,000 clones, more than 75% of them singletons. Time point meaning: week 47, end of study. One vaccine dose held 300 ug of mutant IDH1 20-mer peptide and came with topical imiquimod. Administration of eight vaccinations to patients took place in weeks 1, 3, 5, 7, 11, 15, 19, 23. Comment on this clone: What it binds is not known.

The origin of this receptor is a woman aged 40 to 50 with glioma. Some clones in this sample may be carry-over from other donors' samples. Specimen: PBMCs, collected from a glioma patient whose treatment included an IDH1 peptide vaccine. V usage is TRBV5-4 and J usage is TRBJ1-5; TRBD1 is a possible D gene (5 bases). The CDR3 DNA reads TGTGCCAGCAGCCGGGACCTTGAGGCATGCAATCAGCCCCAGCATTTT. This codes for CASSRDLEACNQPQHF.